This T cell receptor (beta chain) was identified during a study of cytomegalovirus exposure and HLA in healthy donors. Study observations and caveats: Earlier analysis yielded a pattern in which most TCR beta V segments were productive about 87% or about 30% of the time. HLA-A and HLA-B allele assignments for most subjects were reportedly predicted accurately using TCR beta sequences.

On this clone itself: Its antigen remains unidentified.

PCR was performed using 60 Vbeta and 13 Jbeta primers. Method: immunoSEQ multiplex PCR; TCRdb's copy keeps in-frame clones and lacks some. The repertoire consists of fewer than 200,000 clones, with around nine tenths occurring once and the leading ten covering 0.85%. The V gene's germline CDR1 is KGHSH and CDR2 LQKENI. The CDR3 sequence is 16 residues long. Trimming took off 4 bases at V and 4 bases at J, with 17 bases between the two ends. The chain links TRBV18 to TRBJ1-3; maybe TRBD1 (6 bases). The TCR sequence derives from a woman aged 25 to 39 in good health and CMV-seronegative. What was sequenced was PBMCs. Here the CDR3 reads CASSLPMTGGGNTIYF. CDR3 DNA: TGTGCCAGCTCACTACCCATGACGGGGGGCGGAAACACCATATATTTT. Full variable domain (missing parts from reference TRBV18 and TRBJ1-3): NAGVMQNPRHLVRRRGQEARLRCSPMKGHSHVYWYRQLPEEGLKFMVYLQKENIIDESGMPKERFSAEFPKEGPSILRIQQVVRGDSAAYFCASSLPMTGGGNTIYFGEGSWLTVV.